This entry describes one T cell receptor (beta chain). TCRdb's copy holds only in-frame clones and misses some; the assay was immunoSEQ multiplex PCR. The sample has about 30,000 clones, approximately 78% seen once. These data come from a study of OX40 agonist ivuxolimab in advanced cancers. Turning to the study itself: Hepatocellular carcinoma, melanoma, renal cell or head and neck cancer was diagnosed in the dose-escalation patients.

The clonotype comes from an adult with an advanced solid tumor such as melanoma, head and neck, liver or kidney cancer. The specimen comprised CD4+ or CD8+ T cells sorted from blood, sampled in a trial of the OX40 agonist ivuxolimab.

The CDR3 DNA reads as TGCGCCAGCAGCCAAGAGTCGATGAAAGGACTGTTTTTT. Its translation is CASSQESMKGLFF. The V call is TRBV4-1, the J call TRBJ1-4, with D hard to call. Per the germline V gene, CDR1 is MGHRA and CDR2 is YSYEKL. The CDR3 is made up of 13 amino acids. V was trimmed by 0 bases and J by 13 bases, leaving 12 bases between them.